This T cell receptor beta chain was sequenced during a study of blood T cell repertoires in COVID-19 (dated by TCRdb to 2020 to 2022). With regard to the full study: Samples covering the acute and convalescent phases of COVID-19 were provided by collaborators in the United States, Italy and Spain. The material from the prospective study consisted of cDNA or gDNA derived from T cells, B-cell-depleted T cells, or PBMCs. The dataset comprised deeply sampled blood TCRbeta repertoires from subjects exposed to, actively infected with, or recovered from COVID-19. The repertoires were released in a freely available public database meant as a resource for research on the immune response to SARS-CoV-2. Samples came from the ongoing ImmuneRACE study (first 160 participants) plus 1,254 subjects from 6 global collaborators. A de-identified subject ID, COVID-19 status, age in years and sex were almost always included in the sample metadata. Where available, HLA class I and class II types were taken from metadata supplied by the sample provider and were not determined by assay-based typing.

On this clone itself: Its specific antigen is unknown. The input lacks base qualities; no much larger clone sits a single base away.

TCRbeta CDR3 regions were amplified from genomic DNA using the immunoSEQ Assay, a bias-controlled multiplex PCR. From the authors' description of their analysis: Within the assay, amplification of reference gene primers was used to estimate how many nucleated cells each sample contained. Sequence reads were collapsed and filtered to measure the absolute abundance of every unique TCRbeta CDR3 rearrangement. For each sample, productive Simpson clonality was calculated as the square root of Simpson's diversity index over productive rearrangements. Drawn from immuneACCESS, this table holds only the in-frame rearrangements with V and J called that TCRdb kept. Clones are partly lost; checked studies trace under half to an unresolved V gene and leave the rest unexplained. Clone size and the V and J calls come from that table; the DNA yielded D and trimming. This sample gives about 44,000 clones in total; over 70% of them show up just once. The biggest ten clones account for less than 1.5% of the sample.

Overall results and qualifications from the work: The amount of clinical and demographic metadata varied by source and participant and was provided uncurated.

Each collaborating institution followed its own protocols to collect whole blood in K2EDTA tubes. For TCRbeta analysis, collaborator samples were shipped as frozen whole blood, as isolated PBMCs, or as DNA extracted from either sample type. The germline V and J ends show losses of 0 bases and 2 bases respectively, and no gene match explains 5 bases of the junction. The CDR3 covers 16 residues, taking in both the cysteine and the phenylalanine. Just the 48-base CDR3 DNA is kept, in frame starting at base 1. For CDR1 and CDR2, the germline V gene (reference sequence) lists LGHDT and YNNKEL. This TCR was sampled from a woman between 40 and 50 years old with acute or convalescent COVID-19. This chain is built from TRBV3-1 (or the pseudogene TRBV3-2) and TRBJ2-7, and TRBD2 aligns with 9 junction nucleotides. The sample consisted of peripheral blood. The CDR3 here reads CASSQDSTSGTYEQYF. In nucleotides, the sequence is TGTGCCAGCAGCCAAGATTCGACTAGCGGTACCTACGAGCAGTACTTC.